Reported below is one T cell receptor beta chain. The sample is drawn from a study of blood T cell repertoires in COVID-19. About the study: Sources were T cells, B-cell-depleted T cells, or PBMCs; the material itself was cDNA or gDNA.

Authors' data handling: Reference gene primer amplification in the assay estimated nucleated cell counts. The assay was immunoSEQ multiplex PCR, and TCRdb's table has in-frame clones only and misses some. That table supplies the V and J calls and clone size; D and trimming were determined from the DNA. The repertoire includes nearly 350,000 clones, more than 75% of them detected once, and about 6% sits in the top ten. V lost 2 bases to trimming and J lost 3 bases, with 5 bases between them. The CDR3 is 13 amino acids. Germline-derived CDR1 and CDR2 are KGHSH and LQKENI. This receptor was taken from a woman in her 50s with COVID-19, enrolled during active disease. Sequencing input: peripheral blood. This chain uses TRBV18 with TRBJ1-5; D gene uncertain. CDR3 nucleotide sequence: TGTGCCAGCTCACCAGGCCCCAATCAGCCCCAGCATTTT. Its protein product is CASSPGPNQPQHF.